This T cell receptor (beta chain) was observed in a study of T cells in Graves' hyperthyroidism and ophthalmopathy. Ten or more counts support this clonotype. The CDR3 runs to 15 residues. CDR1 is SGHVS and CDR2 is FQNEAQ in the germline V gene. V trimming: 5 bases; J trimming: 3 bases; junction bases outside the gene matches: 8. Amplification of TCR beta CDR3 regions was performed using RNA transcripts as template. The HTBI primer set drove a first-round RT-PCR of the TCR CDR3. TCRdb re-analysed the multiplex PCR reads in MiXCR, keeping a single row per CDR3 protein. Of approximately 700,000 distinct CDR3 sequences detected, over 40% appear once; the ten largest clones hold about 7%.

This receptor was identified in an adult man with Graves' disease, either hyperthyroidism or ophthalmopathy (not recorded which). The chain employs TRBV7-8 and TRBJ2-7; 9 nucleotides align to TRBD1. The sequenced material came from peripheral blood or thyroid tissue (not recorded which). The CDR3 loop reads CASSHRQGVDYEQYF. The CDR3, as DNA: TGTGCCAGCAGCCACCGACAGGGGGTAGACTACGAGCAGTACTTC.